What follows is one T cell receptor (beta chain) and its context. The antigen remains undetermined. The CDR3 has 11 residues. The germline V and J ends were trimmed by 6 bases and 4 bases, with 10 bases remaining between them. Germline lookup yields CDR1 DFQATT and CDR2 SNEGSKA (reference sequence). TCRdb recomputed calls from the 5' RACE reads with MiXCR, one row per CDR3 protein. The data contain around 530,000 distinct CDR3 sequences, about 16% of them singletons. This sample stems from a study of identical twins. Study results and caveats: Among beta out-of-frame sequences, excess sharing between twins appeared weaker. There was an excess of low generation probability in the out-of-frame alpha sequences that twins shared. Conclusions came from cross-sectional statistical analysis, not from following the same donors.

Another study also made use of these data, one on yellow fever vaccine responses in identical twins.

This receptor was identified in a woman in her late teens or twenties in good health. Sequencing used CD4+ T cells sorted from blood. The chain couples TRBV20-1 to TRBJ2-7; D gene unclear. CDR3 coding DNA: TGCAGTGCCCCGATTCTATACGAGCAGTACTTC. Translated: CSAPILYEQYF.